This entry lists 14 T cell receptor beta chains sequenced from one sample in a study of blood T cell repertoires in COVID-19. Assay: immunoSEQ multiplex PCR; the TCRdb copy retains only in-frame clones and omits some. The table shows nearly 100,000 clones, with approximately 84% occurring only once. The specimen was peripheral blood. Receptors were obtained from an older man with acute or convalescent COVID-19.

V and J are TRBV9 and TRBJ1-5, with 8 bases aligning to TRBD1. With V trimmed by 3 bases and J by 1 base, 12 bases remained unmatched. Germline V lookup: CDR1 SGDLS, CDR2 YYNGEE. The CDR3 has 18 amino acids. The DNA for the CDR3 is TGTGCCAGCAGCGCCGGTCCGGTAGACAGGGGAAGCAATCAGCCCCAGCATTTT. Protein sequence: CASSAGPVDRGSNQPQHF.

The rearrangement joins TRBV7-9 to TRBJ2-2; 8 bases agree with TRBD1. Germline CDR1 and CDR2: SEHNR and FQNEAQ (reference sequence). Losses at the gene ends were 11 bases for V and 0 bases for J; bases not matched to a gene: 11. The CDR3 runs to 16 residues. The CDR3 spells CAGTGRGPANTGELFF. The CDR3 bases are TGTGCCGGAACTGGCAGGGGGCCCGCGAACACCGGGGAGCTGTTTTTT. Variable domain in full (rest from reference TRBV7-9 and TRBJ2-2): DTGVSQNPRHKITKRGQNVTFRCDPISEHNRLYWYRQTLGQGPEFLTYFQNEAQLEKSRLLSDRFSAERPKGSFSTLEIQRTEQGDSAMYLCAGTGRGPANTGELFFGEGSRLTVL.

The CDR3: CASRKGQLSNQPQHF. CDR3 in DNA: TGTGCCAGCAGAAAAGGACAGTTGAGCAATCAGCCCCAGCATTTT. The J gene is TRBJ1-5, the V gene TRBV6-5, with a tentative D call TRBD1 (6 bases). Trimming stripped 6 bases from V and 1 base from J, with 13 bases between. The germline gives CDR1 MNHEY, CDR2 SVGAGI. This CDR3 has 15 residues.

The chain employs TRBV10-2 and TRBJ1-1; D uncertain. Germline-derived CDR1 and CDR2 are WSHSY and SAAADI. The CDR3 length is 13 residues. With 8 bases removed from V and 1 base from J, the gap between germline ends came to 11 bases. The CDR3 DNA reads TGCGCCAGCGGGGAGGGAAGGAACACTGAAGCTTTCTTT. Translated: CASGEGRNTEAFF.

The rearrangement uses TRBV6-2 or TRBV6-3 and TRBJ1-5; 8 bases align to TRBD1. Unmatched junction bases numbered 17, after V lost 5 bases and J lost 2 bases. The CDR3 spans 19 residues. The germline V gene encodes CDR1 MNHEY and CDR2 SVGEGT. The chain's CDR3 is CASSLTLPTGGRGNQPQHF. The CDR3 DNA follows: TGTGCCAGCAGTCTCACCCTTCCCACAGGGGGACGCGGCAATCAGCCCCAGCATTTT.

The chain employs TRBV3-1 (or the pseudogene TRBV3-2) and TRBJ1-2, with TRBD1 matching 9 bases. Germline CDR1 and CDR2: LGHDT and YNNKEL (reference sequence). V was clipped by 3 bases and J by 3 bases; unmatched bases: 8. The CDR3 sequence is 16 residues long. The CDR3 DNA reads TGTGCCAGCAGCCACATGCAGGGGACAGGGTACTATGGCTACACCTTC. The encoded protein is CASSHMQGTGYYGYTF.

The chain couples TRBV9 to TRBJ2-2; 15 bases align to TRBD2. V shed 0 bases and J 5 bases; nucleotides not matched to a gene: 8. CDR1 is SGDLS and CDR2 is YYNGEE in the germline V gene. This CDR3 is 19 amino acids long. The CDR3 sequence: CASSVDLGLAGGGTGELFF. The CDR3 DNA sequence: TGTGCCAGCAGCGTAGATTTGGGACTAGCGGGAGGAGGAACCGGGGAGCTGTTTTTT.

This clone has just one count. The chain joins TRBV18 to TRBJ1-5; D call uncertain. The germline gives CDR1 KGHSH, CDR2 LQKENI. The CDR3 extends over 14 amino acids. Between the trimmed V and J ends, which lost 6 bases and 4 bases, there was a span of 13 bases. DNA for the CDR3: TGTGCCAGCTCCGACGGACGGGAGAATCAGCCCCAGCATTTT. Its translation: CASSDGRENQPQHF.

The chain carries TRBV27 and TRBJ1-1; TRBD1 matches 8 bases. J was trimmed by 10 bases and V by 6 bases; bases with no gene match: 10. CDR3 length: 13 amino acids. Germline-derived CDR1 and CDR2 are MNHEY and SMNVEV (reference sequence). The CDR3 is CASSPRGRGGAFF. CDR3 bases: TGTGCCAGCAGCCCCAGGGGGCGCGGGGGAGCTTTCTTT.

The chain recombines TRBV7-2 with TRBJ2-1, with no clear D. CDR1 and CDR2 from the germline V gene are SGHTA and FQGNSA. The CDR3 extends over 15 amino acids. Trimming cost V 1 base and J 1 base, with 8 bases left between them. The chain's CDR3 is CASSLERGSYNEQFF. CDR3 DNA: TGTGCCAGCAGCTTAGAGCGTGGATCCTACAATGAGCAGTTCTTC.

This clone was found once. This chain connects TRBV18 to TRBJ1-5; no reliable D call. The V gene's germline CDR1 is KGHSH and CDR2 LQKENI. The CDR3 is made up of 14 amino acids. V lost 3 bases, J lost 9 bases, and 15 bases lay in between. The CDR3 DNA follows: TGTGCCAGCTCACCCGGGGAATCGGTCGGGCCCCAGCATTTT. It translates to CASSPGESVGPQHF.

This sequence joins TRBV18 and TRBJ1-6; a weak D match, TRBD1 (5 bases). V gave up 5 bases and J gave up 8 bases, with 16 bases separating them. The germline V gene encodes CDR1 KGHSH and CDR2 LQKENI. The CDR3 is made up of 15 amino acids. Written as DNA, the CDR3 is TGTGCCAGCTCAATCTCTCAGGGCGGTGATTCACCCCTCCACTTT. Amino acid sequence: CASSISQGGDSPLHF. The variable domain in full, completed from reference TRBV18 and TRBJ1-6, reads NAGVMQNPRHLVRRRGQEARLRCSPMKGHSHVYWYRQLPEEGLKFMVYLQKENIIDESGMPKERFSAEFPKEGPSILRIQQVVRGDSAAYFCASSISQGGDSPLHFGNGTRLTVT.

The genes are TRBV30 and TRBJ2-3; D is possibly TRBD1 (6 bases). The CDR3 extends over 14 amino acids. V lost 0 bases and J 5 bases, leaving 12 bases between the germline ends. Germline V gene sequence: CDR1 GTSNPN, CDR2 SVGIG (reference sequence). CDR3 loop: CAWSVGAGEDTQYF. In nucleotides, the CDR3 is TGTGCCTGGAGTGTAGGGGCAGGGGAAGATACGCAGTATTTT.

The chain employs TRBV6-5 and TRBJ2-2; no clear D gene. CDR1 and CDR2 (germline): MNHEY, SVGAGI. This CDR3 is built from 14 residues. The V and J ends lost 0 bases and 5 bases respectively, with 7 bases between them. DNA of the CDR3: TGTGCCAGCAGTTACTCGACATCGACCGGGGAGCTGTTTTTT. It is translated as CASSYSTSTGELFF.